The clone carrying this TCR beta chain has only a few counts. This record comes from a study of blood T cell repertoires in COVID-19. Study-wide background: Material from acute and convalescent COVID-19 was sourced from the United States, Italy and Spain. From T cells, B-cell-depleted T cells, or PBMCs came the material, which was cDNA or gDNA.

From germline, CDR1 is MDHEN and CDR2 SYDVKM. Trimming cost V 6 bases and J 3 bases; bases outside gene matches: 4. The CDR3 consists of 13 residues. The authors' processing: Estimated nucleated cell counts came from reference gene primer amplification. Measured with immunoSEQ multiplex PCR; TCRdb has only the in-frame clones, and not every one. From that table come the V and J calls and clone size; the DNA was used to work out D and trimming. The sample contains a few hundred thousand clones, over 70% of which appear only once. The clonotype comes from a human donor in a cohort sampled during active COVID-19. This sequence joins TRBV28 and TRBJ2-7, with 8 bases that match TRBD1. The sequencing sample was made of peripheral blood. The CDR3 DNA reads TGTGCCAGCAGCACTACAGGGGGCTACGAGCAGTACTTC. It specifies CASSTTGGYEQYF. The complete variable domain, with remaining parts taken from reference TRBV28 and TRBJ2-7, reads DVKVTQSSRYLVKRTGEKVFLECVQDMDHENMFWYRQDPGLGLRLIYFSYDVKMKEKGDIPEGYSVSREKKERFSLILESASTNQTSMYLCASSTTGGYEQYFGPGTRLTVT.